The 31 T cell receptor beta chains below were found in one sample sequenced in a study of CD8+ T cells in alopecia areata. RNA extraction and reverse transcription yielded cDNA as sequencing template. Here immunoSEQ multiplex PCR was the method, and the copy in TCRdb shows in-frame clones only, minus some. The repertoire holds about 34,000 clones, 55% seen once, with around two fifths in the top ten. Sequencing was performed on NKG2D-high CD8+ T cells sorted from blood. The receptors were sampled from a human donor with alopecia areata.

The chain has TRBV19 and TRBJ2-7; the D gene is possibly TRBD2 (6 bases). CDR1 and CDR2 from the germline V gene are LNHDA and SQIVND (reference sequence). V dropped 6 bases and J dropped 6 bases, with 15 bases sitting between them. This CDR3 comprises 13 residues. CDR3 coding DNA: TGTGCCAGTAGCACGGGACTTCGGTCCGAGCAGTACTTC. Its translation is CASSTGLRSEQYF.

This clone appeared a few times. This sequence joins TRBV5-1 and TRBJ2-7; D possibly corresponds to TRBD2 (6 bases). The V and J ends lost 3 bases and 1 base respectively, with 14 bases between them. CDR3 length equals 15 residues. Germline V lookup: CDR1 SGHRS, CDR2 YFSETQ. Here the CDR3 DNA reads TGCGCCAGCAGCTCCTCAGGGAGGACATCCTACGAGCAGTACTTC. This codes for CASSSSGRTSYEQYF.

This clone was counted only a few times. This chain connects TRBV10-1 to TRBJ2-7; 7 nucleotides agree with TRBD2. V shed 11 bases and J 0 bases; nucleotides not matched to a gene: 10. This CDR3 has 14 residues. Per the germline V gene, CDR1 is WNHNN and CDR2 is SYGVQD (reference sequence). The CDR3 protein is CAAPPGGLSYEQYF. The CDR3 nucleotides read TGCGCCGCCCCTCCGGGAGGCCTCTCCTACGAGCAGTACTTC.

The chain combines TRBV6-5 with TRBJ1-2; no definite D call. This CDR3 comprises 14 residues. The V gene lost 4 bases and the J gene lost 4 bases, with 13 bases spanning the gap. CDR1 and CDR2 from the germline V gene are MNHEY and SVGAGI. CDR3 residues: CASSFSTAFYGYTF. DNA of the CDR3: TGTGCCAGCAGTTTCTCCACAGCCTTCTATGGCTACACCTTC.

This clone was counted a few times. The CDR3 region has the DNA TGTGCCAGCAGCCGGGGGGACAGGGGGCTGTCACTGGAGACCCAGTACTTC. Protein: CASSRGDRGLSLETQYF. V gene TRBV7-2 combines with J gene TRBJ2-5, with 12 bases matching TRBD1. Germline V CDR1 and CDR2: SGHTA, FQGNSA. This CDR3 spans 17 amino acids. V trimming: 5 bases; J trimming: 5 bases; junction bases outside the gene matches: 12.

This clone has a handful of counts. The CDR3 coding sequence is TGTGCCAGCAGCTTAGGGGACGGCTACACCTTC. As protein: CASSLGDGYTF. The chain has TRBV7-9 and TRBJ1-2; perhaps TRBD1 as D (5 bases). With 1 base removed from V and 8 bases from J, the gap between germline ends came to 5 bases. The CDR3 is 11 amino acids. CDR1 SEHNR and CDR2 FQNEAQ come from the germline V gene (reference sequence).

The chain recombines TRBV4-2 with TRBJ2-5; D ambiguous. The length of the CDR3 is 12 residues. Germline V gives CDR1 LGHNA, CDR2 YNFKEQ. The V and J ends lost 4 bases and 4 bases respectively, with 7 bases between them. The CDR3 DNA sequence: TGTGCCAGCAGCCTAGAAGGAGAGACCCAGTACTTC. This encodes CASSLEGETQYF.

In DNA form, the CDR3 reads TGTGCCAGCAGCTTTGGGGGCGGGGAGCTGTTTTTT. Protein sequence: CASSFGGGELFF. The chain has TRBV7-9 and TRBJ2-2; TRBD1 or TRBD2 may be the D gene (5 bases each). Deletions cut 3 bases from V and 7 bases from J, with 6 bases between. Germline V lookup: CDR1 SEHNR, CDR2 FQNEAQ (reference sequence). The length of the CDR3 is 12 residues. Full variable domain (missing parts from reference TRBV7-9 and TRBJ2-2): DTGVSQNPRHKITKRGQNVTFRCDPISEHNRLYWYRQTLGQGPEFLTYFQNEAQLEKSRLLSDRFSAERPKGSFSTLEIQRTEQGDSAMYLCASSFGGGELFFGEGSRLTVL.

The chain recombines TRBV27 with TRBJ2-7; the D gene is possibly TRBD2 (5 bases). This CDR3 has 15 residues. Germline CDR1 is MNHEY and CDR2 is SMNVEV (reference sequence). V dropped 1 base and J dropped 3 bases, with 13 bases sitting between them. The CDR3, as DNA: TGTGCCAGCAGTTTATTGGCGGGTAAGATCTACGAGCAGTACTTC. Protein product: CASSLLAGKIYEQYF.

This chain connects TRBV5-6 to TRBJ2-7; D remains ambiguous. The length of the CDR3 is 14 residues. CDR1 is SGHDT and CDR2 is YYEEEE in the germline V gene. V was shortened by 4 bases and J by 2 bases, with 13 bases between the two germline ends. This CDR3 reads CASSLNGATYEQYF. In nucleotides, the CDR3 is TGTGCCAGCAGCCTTAATGGAGCGACCTACGAGCAGTACTTC.

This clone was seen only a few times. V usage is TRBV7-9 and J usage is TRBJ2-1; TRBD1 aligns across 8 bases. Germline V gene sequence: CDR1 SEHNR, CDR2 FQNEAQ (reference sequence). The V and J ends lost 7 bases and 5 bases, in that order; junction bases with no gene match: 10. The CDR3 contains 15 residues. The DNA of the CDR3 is TGTGCCAGCAACTACCTAGGACAGGGAAACAATGAGCAGTTCTTC. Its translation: CASNYLGQGNNEQFF.

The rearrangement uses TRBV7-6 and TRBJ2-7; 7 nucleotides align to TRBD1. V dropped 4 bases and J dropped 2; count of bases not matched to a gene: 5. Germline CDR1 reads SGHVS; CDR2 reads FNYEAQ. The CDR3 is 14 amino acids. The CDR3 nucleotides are TGTGCCAGCAGCTCTGACAGGGAAGCCTACGAGCAGTACTTC. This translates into CASSSDREAYEQYF.

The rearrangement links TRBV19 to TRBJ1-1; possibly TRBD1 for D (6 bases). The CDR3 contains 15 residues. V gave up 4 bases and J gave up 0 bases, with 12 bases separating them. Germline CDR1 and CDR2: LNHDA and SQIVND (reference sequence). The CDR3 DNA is TGTGCCAGTAGTACGACAGGAGGTATGAACACTGAAGCTTTCTTT. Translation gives CASSTTGGMNTEAFF.

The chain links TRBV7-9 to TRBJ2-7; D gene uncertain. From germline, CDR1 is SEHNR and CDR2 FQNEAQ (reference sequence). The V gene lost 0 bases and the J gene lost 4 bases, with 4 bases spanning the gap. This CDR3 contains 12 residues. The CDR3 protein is CASSLARYEQYF. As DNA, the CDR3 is TGTGCCAGCAGCTTAGCTCGGTACGAGCAGTACTTC.

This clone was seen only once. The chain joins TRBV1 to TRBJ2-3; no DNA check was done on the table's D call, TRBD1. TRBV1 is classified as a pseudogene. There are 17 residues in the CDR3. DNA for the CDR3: TGCACCAGCAGCCAAGGTCGGTGGGGGCGGAGCACAGATACGCAGTATTTT. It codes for CTSSQGRWGRSTDTQYF.

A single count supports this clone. The CDR3 reads CASSERAGSGANVLTF. The CDR3 region has the DNA TGTGCCAGCAGCGAGAGGGCCGGGTCTGGGGCCAACGTCCTGACTTTC. The chain is built from TRBV9 and TRBJ2-6; possibly TRBD2 for D (5 bases). This CDR3 has 16 amino acids. Looked up from germline, CDR1 is SGDLS and CDR2 is YYNGEE. V shed 3 bases and J shed 1 base, with 11 bases lying between them.

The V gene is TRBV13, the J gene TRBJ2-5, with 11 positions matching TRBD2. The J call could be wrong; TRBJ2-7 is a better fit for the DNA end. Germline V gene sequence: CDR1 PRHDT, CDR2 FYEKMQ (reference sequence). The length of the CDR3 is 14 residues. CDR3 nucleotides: TGTGCCAGCGGACCCTTAGCGGGAGGGGACGAGCAGTACTTC. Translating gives CASGPLAGGDEQYF.

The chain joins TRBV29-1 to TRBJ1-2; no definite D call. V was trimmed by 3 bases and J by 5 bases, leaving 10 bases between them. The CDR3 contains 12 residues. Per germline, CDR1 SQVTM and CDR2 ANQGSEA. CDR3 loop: CSVDGTLYGYTF. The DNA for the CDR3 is TGCAGCGTTGACGGCACATTATATGGCTACACCTTC.

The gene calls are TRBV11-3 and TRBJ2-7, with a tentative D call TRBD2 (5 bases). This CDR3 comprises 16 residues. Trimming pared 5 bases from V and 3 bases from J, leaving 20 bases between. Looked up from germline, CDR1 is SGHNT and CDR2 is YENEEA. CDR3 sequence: CASSRRSPGNHYEQYF. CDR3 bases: TGTGCCAGCAGCCGTAGGTCTCCGGGAAACCACTACGAGCAGTACTTC.

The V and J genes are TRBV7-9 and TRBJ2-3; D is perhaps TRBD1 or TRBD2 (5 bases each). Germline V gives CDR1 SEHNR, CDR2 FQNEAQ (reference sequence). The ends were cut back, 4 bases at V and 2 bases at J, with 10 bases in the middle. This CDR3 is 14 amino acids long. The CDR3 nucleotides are TGTGCCAGCAGCTGGGACCTATACACAGATACGCAGTATTTT. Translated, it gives CASSWDLYTDTQYF.

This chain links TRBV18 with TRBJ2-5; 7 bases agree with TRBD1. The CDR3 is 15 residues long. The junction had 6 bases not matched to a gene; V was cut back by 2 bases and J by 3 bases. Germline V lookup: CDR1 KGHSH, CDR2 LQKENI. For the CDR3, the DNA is TGTGCCAGCTCACCAGGTATCGGGACAGAAGAGACCCAGTACTTC. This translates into CASSPGIGTEETQYF.

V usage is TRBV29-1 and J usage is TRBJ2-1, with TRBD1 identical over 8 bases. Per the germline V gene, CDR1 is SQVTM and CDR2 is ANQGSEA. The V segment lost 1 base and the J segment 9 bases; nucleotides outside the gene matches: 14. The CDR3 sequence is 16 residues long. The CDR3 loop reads CSVEGTGQEGFGEQFF. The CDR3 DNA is TGCAGCGTTGAAGGTACGGGACAGGAAGGCTTCGGTGAGCAGTTCTTC.

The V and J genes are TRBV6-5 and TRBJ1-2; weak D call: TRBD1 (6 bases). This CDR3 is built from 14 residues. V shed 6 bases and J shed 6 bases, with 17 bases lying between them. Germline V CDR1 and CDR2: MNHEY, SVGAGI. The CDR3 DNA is TGTGCCAGCAGATTTCTTGGGGGCGCGCATGGCTACACCTTC. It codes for CASRFLGGAHGYTF.

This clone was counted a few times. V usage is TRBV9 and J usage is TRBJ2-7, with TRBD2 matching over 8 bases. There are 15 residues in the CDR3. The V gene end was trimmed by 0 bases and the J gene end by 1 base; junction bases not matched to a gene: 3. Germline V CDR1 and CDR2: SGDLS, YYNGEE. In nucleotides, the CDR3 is TGTGCCAGCAGCGTAGGGGGCGGGAGGTCCTACGAGCAGTACTTC. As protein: CASSVGGGRSYEQYF.

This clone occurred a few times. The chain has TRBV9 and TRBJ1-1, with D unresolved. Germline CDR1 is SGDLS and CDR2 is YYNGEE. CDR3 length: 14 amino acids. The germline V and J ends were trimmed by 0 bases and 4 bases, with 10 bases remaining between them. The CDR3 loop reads CASSVDAAFTEAFF. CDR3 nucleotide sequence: TGTGCCAGCAGCGTAGACGCAGCATTCACTGAAGCTTTCTTT. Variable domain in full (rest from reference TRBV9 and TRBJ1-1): DSGVTQTPKHLITATGQRVTLRCSPRSGDLSVYWYQQSLDQGLQFLIQYYNGEERAKGNILERFSAQQFPDLHSELNLSSLELGDSALYFCASSVDAAFTEAFFGQGTRLTVV.

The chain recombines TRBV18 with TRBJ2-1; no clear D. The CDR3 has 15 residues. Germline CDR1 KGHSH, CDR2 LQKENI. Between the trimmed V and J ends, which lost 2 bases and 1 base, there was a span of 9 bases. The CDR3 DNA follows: TGTGCCAGCTCACCAATAAGGGTTTCCTACAATGAGCAGTTCTTC. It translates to CASSPIRVSYNEQFF.

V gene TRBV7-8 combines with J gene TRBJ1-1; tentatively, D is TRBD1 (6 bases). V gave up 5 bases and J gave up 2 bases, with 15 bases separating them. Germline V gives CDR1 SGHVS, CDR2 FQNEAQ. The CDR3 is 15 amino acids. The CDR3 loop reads CASSIRPGVNTEAFF. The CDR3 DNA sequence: TGTGCCAGCAGCATACGCCCAGGGGTAAACACTGAAGCTTTCTTT.

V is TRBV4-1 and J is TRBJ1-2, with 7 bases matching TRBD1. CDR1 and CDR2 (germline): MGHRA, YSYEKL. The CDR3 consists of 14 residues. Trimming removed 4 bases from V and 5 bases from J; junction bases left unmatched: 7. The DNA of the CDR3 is TGCGCCAGCAGCCCAAGAGGGGGCCGGTATGGCTACACCTTC. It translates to CASSPRGGRYGYTF.

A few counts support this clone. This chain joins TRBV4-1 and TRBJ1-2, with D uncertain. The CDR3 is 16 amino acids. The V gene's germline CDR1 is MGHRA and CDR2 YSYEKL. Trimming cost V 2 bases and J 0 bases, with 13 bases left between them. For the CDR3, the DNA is TGCGCCAGCAGCCAACAGGATCGAGCTTCTAACTATGGCTACACCTTC. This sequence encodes CASSQQDRASNYGYTF.

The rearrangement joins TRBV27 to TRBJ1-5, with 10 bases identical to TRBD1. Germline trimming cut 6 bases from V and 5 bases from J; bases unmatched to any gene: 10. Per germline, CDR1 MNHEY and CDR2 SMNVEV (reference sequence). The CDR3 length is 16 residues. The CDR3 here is CASSKSTGGAYQPQHF. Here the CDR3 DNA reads TGTGCCAGCAGCAAATCGACAGGGGGCGCTTATCAGCCCCAGCATTTT.

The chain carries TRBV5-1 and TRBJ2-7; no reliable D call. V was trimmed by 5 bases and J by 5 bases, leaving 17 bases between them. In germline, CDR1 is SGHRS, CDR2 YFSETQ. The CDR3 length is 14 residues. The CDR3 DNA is TGCGCCAGCAGTCTAGTCTCATGGGTCGACGAGCAGTACTTC. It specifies CASSLVSWVDEQYF.